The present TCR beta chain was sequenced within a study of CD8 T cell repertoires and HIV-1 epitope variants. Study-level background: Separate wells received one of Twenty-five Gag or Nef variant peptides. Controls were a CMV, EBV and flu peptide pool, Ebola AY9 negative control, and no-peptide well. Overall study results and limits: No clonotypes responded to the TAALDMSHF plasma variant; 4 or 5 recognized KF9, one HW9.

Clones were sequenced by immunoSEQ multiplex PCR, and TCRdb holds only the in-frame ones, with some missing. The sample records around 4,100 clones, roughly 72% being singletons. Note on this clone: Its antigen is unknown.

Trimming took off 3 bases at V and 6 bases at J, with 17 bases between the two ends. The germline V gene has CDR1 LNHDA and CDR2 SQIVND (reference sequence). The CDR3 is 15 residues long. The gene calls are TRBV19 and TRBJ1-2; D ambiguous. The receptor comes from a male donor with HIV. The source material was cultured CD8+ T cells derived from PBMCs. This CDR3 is CASSISVSDRHGYTF. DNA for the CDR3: TGTGCCAGTAGTATTAGTGTTTCGGATCGTCATGGCTACACCTTC.